This note documents a single T cell receptor beta chain sequence. This clonotype was observed once. Its antigen is not yet known. The sample holds no much larger clone one base away, and base qualities are not on file. These data belong to a study of blood T cells in healthy people across ages (dated by TCRdb to the mid-2010s). For the wider study: In model experiments, template switching captured about one uniquely barcoded TCR beta cDNA molecule for every two T cells. To track age-related changes in TCR beta repertoire diversity, the study relied on deep sequencing normalized with unique cDNA molecular identifiers. Donors were grouped into four age groups: young (average approximately 16 years), middle-aged (over 35), aged (approximately 67) and long-lived (approximately 82). The study analyzed two additional independent replicas of 1 million unique cDNA reads from the same blood draw for two donors, one aged 18 to 29 and one aged 80 or older. Broad study findings and their caveats: Observed TCR beta diversity correlated strongly with the percentage of naive T cells measured by flow cytometry. Estimates of total diversity based on one million sequenced T cells were regarded as lower bounds and as underestimates. Donor CMV infection status was unknown, potentially confounding age-related changes in expanded clonotypes. Because profiling used bulk unsorted PBMCs, naive and antigen-experienced compartments could not be compared conclusively. Observed TCR beta diversity per million T cells fell roughly linearly with age, and a significant reduction was already apparent by age around 39. The long-lived group showed more naive CD4+ T cells, fewer expanded clones and increased TCR diversity than the aged group, suggesting age selection.

To prepare the library, 5' RACE was applied. The sequencer listed for this sample is Illumina HiSeq 2500. The second PCR ran for about 6 to 11 cycles and used a J-beta primer mix along with a sample-barcoded 5' primer. A template-switch 5' adaptor carrying 12 random nucleotides introduced a unique molecular identifier onto each TCR beta cDNA molecule. Each sample yielded at least 2.5 million CDR3-containing paired-end reads. The Mint cDNA synthesis kit, primed by a TRBC-specific oligonucleotide, was used to synthesize first-strand cDNA from all RNA. Following uracil-DNA glycosylase treatment, all cDNA underwent a first 18-cycle PCR with the universal primers M1SS and BC2_uni_R. On the authors' methods: Normalization of each sample was performed by random selection of 1 million high-quality reads, each carrying a distinct molecular identifier. Instead of being binned into consensus sequences, reads that shared molecular identifiers were thrown out. CDR3 identification, clonotype clustering and error correction used MiTCR with a Q25 quality threshold and the strictest error-elimination algorithm. A nonparametric unseen species model using Euler transformation provided a lower-bound estimate of total TCR beta diversity. TCRdb reprocessing: public reads trimmed at Q25 with fastp, clones called with MiXCR, in-frame beta chains kept. Rows matching on CDR3 protein sequence are summarized as one entry with the most common DNA and genes. The V and J calls were determined by TCRdb, not by the authors. Present in this sample are some 1,000,000 distinct CDR3 sequences, about 23% of which were seen just once. Approximately 0.71% of the sample belongs to the ten largest clones.

The roughly 39 donors, aged about 6 to 95 years, were systemically healthy Caucasian individuals from Russia. Ten milliliters of peripheral blood were drawn from each donor into EDTA-treated Vacutainer tubes. PBMCs were isolated by Ficoll-Paque density-gradient centrifugation, with at least 6.5 million obtained per sample. Trizol reagent was used to extract total RNA from the PBMCs, yielding at least 6 micrograms per sample. For every donor, an aliquot of PBMCs went through flow cytometry to measure the percentages of naive CD45RAhigh/CD27high T cells. The CDR3 starts with the cysteine, ends with the phenylalanine, and has 15 residues. This entry keeps only the CDR3 DNA: 45 bases, framed from base 1. V is pared back by 8 bases and J by 0 bases, with 16 bases lying between the germline termini. These data were likewise used in another study, on T cells of mothers and their children. Drawing on the second study: Donors were nine systemically healthy Caucasian individuals: three mothers and their six children. cDNA synthesis consumed the entire amount of extracted RNA, loaded at around 1.5 ug RNA in each 15 ul reaction. Sample barcodes and 2-4 random nucleotides were added via the M1S primer in the second PCR. Over 8 million TCR beta CDR3 reads were obtained for each mother, and 2.7 million or so reads were obtained for each child. Thymic selection shapes the output of TCR recombination in a similar way in related and unrelated pairs, and inherited differences have a minor effect. Normalized repertoire overlap was always slightly but never significantly higher in related than unrelated mother-child pairs. No persistent microchimeric T cell clones were detected, at a sensitivity of around 97 clones per million clonotypes. To look for features that set related mother-child pairs apart from unrelated individuals, the researchers ran deep NGS to compare the TCR beta repertoires of mothers and children. Mothers averaged approximately 41 +/- 4 years of age and children averaged about 10 +/- 4 years. After adapters were ligated using NEBNext reagents, the libraries underwent 100+100 nt paired-end sequencing on an Illumina HiSeq 2000. To avoid cross-contamination, the mother libraries and the child libraries were prepared a month apart and sequenced in separate runs. For each donor, somewhere between roughly 500,000 and 2,100,000 distinct TCR beta clonotypes were identified. Naive TCR beta clonotypes were estimated from low-frequency clonotypes matched to each donor's FACS-determined naive share, without sorting.

The source material was blood. This TCR came from a girl aged 2-10 years in good health. The sequence joins TRBV12-3 or TRBV12-4 to TRBJ2-5; 7 matching bases give a weak D call of TRBD2. The CDR3 loop reads CASALRGGYQETQYF. At the DNA level, the sequence is TGTGCCAGCGCCCTGAGGGGGGGGTACCAAGAGACCCAGTACTTC.